This TCR beta chain was found in a study of somatic mutations in cytotoxic T cells in rheumatoid arthritis. For the study at large: Collection of patient blood (around 33 ml EDTA) took place right after diagnosis, before any treatment. Selected populations of V beta antibody-stained T cells underwent flow sorting at nearly 100% purity; these encompassed V beta1+ cells subjected to TCRB sequencing.

Clones were read by immunoSEQ multiplex PCR, and TCRdb kept only the in-frame ones, dropping some. The table has under 5,000 clones, around three quarters seen once. Study-wide findings and caveats: The top CD8+ clone topped 20% of CD8+ cells in about an eighth of the roughly 60 patients.

Flow cytometry served to check the purity of CD4+ and CD8+ cells, which were isolated by positive magnetic bead selection. The CDR3 runs 16 residues. Germline-derived CDR1 and CDR2 are LNHDA and SQIVND (reference sequence). V shed 5 bases and J 2 bases; nucleotides not matched to a gene: 10. Of note for this clone: Its antigen is not identified.

The receptor's source is a middle-aged man with rheumatoid arthritis. V usage is TRBV19 and J usage is TRBJ2-5, with 8 bases that match TRBD2. The specimen was CD8+ T cells sorted from blood, collected at a follow-up visit. CDR3 sequence reads: CASSLSLAGTQETQYF. For the CDR3, the DNA is TGTGCCAGTAGTCTTTCATTAGCGGGAACGCAAGAGACCCAGTACTTC. The whole variable domain, remainder taken from reference TRBV19 and TRBJ2-5, is DGGITQSPKYLFRKEGQNVTLSCEQNLNHDAMYWYRQDPGQGLRLIYYSQIVNDFQKGDIAEGYSVSREKKESFPLTVTSAQKNPTAFYLCASSLSLAGTQETQYFGPGTRLLVL.